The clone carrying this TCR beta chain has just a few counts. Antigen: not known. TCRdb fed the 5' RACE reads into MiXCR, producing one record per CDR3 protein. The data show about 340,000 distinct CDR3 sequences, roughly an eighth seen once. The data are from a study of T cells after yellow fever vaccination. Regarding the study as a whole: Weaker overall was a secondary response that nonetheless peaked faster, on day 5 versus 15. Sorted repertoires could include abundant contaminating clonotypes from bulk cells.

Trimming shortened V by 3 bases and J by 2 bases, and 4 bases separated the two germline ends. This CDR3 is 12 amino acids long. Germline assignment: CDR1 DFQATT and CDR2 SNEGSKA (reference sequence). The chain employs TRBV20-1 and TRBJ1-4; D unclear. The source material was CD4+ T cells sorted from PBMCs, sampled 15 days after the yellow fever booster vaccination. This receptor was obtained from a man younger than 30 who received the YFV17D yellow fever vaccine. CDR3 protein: CSASRTNEKLFF. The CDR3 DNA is TGCAGTGCTAGCCGGACTAATGAAAAACTGTTTTTT.